The 6 T cell receptor beta chains reported below all come from one sample, sequenced in a study of metastatic and nonmetastatic thyroid tumors. TCRdb reassembled clones from the PCR reads with MiXCR. The repertoire holds about 41,000 clones, with 10% to 12% as singletons. Ahead of thyroid surgery, no patient had received treatment of any kind. Sequencing was performed on blood. The receptors stem from a female donor with papillary thyroid cancer or a benign thyroid nodule (not recorded which). Some clones in this sample may be carry-over from other donors' samples.

The sample holds many counts of this clone. The chain is built from TRBV30 and TRBJ2-5; a weak D match, TRBD1 (5 bases). The germline V gene encodes CDR1 GTSNPN and CDR2 SVGIG (reference sequence). CDR3 length: 13 residues. V dropped 0 bases and J dropped 5 bases, with 10 bases sitting between them. CDR3 residues: CAWSVLQGETQYF. For the CDR3, the DNA is TGTGCCTGGAGTGTACTTCAGGGCGAGACCCAGTACTTC.

The chain is built from TRBV6-2 or TRBV6-3 and TRBJ1-3, with 7 bases that match TRBD1. CDR1 and CDR2 (germline): MNHEY, SVGEGT. This CDR3 is built from 17 residues. V lost 4 bases and J lost 0; bases outside the gene matches: 9. CDR3 DNA sequence: TGTGCCAGCAGTTTCTCCAATTACAGGGGCTCTGGAAACACCATATATTTT. The encoded protein is CASSFSNYRGSGNTIYF.

This clone appeared a few times. V gene TRBV2 combines with J gene TRBJ2-7; D remains ambiguous. The CDR3 has 14 amino acids. V was clipped by 1 base and J by 7 bases, with 14 bases between them. Germline-derived CDR1 and CDR2 are SNHLY and FYNNEI. As DNA, the CDR3 is TGTGCCAGCAGTGAAGGGACCAGGTGGAGTGAGCAGTACTTC. Its translation is CASSEGTRWSEQYF.

This clone was observed many times. The chain couples TRBV7-9 to TRBJ2-3; D might be TRBD2 (7 bases). Trimming cost V 8 bases and J 1 base, with 16 bases left between them. The CDR3 consists of 15 residues. Germline-derived CDR1 and CDR2 are SEHNR and FQNEAQ (reference sequence). CDR3 protein: CASGGAPWRTDTQYF. CDR3 DNA sequence: TGTGCCAGCGGGGGGGCTCCATGGCGCACAGATACGCAGTATTTT. The variable domain in full, completed from reference TRBV7-9 and TRBJ2-3, reads DTGVSQNPRHKITKRGQNVTFRCDPISEHNRLYWYRQTLGQGPEFLTYFQNEAQLEKSRLLSDRFSAERPKGSFSTLEIQRTEQGDSAMYLCASGGAPWRTDTQYFGPGTRLTVL.

Here the CDR3 reads CATSSRDRGSYEQYF. The CDR3 DNA reads TGTGCCACCAGTTCTAGGGACAGGGGATCCTACGAGCAGTACTTC. The chain couples TRBV24-1 to TRBJ2-7, with 10 positions matching TRBD1. Trimming took 6 bases from V and 1 from J; bases not matched to a gene: 5. CDR3 length: 15 residues. The germline V gene has CDR1 KGHDR and CDR2 SFDVKD.

The sample holds many counts of this clone. In DNA, the CDR3 is TGTGCCAGCAGCCAAAACAAGCGGGGTTCCCAAGAGACCCAGTACTTC. Translating gives CASSQNKRGSQETQYF. This chain joins TRBV3-1 and TRBJ2-5; 7 nucleotides line up with TRBD2. Unmatched junction bases numbered 7, after V lost 2 bases and J lost 1 base. CDR3 length: 16 amino acids. Germline V CDR1 and CDR2: LGHDT, YNNKEL (reference sequence).